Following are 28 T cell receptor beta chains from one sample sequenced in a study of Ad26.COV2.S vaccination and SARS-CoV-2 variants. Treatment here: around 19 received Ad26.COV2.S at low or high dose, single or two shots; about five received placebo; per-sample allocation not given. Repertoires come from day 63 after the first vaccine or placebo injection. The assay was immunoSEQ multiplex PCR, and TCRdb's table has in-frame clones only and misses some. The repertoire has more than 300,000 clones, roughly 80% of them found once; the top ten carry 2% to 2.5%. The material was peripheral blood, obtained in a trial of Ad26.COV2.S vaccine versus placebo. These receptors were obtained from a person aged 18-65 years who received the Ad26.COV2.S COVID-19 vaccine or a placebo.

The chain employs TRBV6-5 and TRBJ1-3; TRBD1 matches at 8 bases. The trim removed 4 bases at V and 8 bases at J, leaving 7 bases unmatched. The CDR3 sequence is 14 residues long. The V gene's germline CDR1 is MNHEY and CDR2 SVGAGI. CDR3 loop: CASSSYRGIDTIYF. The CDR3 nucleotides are TGTGCCAGCAGTTCCTACAGGGGGATCGACACCATATATTTT.

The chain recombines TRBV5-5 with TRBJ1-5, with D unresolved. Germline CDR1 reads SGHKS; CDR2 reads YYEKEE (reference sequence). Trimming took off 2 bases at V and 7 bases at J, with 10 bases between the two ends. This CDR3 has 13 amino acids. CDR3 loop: CASSLALEQPQHF. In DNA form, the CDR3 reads TGTGCCAGCAGCTTAGCCCTAGAACAGCCCCAGCATTTT.

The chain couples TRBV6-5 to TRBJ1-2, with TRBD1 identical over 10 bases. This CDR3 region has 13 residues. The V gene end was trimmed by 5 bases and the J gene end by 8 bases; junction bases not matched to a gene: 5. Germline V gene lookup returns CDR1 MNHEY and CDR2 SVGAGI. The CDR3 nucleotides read TGTGCCAGCAGTCCGACAGGGGGCGGGGGCTACACCTTC. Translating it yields CASSPTGGGGYTF.

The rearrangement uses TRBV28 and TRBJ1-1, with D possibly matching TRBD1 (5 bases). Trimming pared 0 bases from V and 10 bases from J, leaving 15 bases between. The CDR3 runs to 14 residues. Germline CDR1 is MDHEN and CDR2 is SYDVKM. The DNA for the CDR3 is TGTGCCAGCAGTTTATGGGGCAGGGAAGGTGGAGCTTTCTTT. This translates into CASSLWGREGGAFF.

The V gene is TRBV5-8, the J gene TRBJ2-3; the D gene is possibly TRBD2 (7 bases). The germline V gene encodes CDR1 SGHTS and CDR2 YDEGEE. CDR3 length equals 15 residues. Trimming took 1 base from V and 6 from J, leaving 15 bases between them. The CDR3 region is CASSLFWGGFDTQYF. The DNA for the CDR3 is TGTGCCAGCAGCTTGTTTTGGGGGGGCTTTGATACGCAGTATTTT.

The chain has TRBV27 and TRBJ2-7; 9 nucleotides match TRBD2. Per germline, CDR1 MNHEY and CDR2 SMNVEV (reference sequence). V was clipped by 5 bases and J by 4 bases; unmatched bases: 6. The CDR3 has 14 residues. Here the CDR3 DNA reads TGTGCCAGCAGTCCCGCGGGGGGGCTGTACGAGCAGTACTTC. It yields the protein CASSPAGGLYEQYF.

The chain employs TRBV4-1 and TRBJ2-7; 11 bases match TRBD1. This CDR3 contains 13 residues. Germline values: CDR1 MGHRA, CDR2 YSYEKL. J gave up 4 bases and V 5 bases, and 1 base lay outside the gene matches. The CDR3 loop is CASSRDRGYEQYF. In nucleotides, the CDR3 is TGCGCCAGCAGCAGGGACAGGGGGTACGAGCAGTACTTC.

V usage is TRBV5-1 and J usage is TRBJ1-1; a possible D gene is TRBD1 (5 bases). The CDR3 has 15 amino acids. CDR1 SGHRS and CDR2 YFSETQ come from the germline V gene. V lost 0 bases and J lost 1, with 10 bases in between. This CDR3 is CASSLAQGSNTEAFF. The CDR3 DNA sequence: TGCGCCAGCAGCTTGGCCCAGGGTTCGAACACTGAAGCTTTCTTT. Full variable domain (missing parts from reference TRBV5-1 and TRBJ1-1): KAGVTQTPRYLIKTRGQQVTLSCSPISGHRSVSWYQQTPGQGLQFLFEYFSETQRNKGNFPGRFSGRQFSNSRSEMNVSTLELGDSALYLCASSLAQGSNTEAFFGQGTRLTVV.

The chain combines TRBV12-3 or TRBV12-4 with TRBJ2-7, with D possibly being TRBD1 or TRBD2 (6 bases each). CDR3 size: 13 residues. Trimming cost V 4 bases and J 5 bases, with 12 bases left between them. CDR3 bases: TGTGCCAGCAGTTCGGGGGCGCAGAACGAGCAGTACTTC. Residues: CASSSGAQNEQYF.

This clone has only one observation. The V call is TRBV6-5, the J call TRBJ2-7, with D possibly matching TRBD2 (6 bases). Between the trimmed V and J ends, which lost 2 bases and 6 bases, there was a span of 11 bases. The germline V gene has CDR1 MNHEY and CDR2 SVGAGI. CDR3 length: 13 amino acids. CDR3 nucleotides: TGTGCCAGCAGTTACCGGGTGGAGGGCGAGCAGTACTTC. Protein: CASSYRVEGEQYF.

Here the CDR3 DNA reads TGTGCCAGCAGCTTAGGAGGGGGCCTCGGGGAGACCCAGTACTTC. This sequence encodes CASSLGGGLGETQYF. The J gene is TRBJ2-5, the V gene TRBV5-6; D is perhaps TRBD1 (7 bases). Trimming took 2 bases from V and 5 from J, leaving 16 bases between them. CDR1 is SGHDT and CDR2 is YYEEEE in the germline V gene. The CDR3 contains 15 residues. Variable domain in full (rest from reference TRBV5-6 and TRBJ2-5): DAGVTQSPTHLIKTRGQQVTLRCSPKSGHDTVSWYQQALGQGPQFIFQYYEEEERQRGNFPDRFSGHQFPNYSSELNVNALLLGDSALYLCASSLGGGLGETQYFGPGTRLLVL.

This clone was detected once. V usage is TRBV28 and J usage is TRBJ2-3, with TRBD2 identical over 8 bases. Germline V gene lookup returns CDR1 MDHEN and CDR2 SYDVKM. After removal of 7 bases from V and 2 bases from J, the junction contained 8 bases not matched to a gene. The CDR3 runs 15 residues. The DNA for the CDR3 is TGTGCCAGCATAAGAGCGGGGGCCTACACAGATACGCAGTATTTT. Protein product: CASIRAGAYTDTQYF.

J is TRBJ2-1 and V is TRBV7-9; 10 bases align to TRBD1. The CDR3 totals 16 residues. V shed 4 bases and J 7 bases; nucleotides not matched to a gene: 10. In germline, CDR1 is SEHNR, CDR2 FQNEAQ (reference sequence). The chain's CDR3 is CASSYLGTGAQNEQFF. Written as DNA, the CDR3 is TGTGCCAGCAGCTACCTAGGGACAGGGGCGCAAAATGAGCAGTTCTTC.

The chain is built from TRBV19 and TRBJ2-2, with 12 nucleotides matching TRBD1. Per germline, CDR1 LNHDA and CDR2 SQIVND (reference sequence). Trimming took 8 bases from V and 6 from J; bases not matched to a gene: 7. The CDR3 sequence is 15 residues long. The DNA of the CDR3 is TGTGCCAGTGAATGGGGACAGGGGGCCCCCGGGGAGCTGTTTTTT. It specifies CASEWGQGAPGELFF. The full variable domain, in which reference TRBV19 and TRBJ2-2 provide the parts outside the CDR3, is DGGITQSPKYLFRKEGQNVTLSCEQNLNHDAMYWYRQDPGQGLRLIYYSQIVNDFQKGDIAEGYSVSREKKESFPLTVTSAQKNPTAFYLCASEWGQGAPGELFFGEGSRLTVL.

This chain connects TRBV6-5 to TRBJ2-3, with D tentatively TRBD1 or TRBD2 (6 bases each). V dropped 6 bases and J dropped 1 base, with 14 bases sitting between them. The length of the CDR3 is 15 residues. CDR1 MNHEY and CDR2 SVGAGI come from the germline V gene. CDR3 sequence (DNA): TGTGCCAGCAGGGGGGCGGGGACTGGCACAGATACGCAGTATTTT. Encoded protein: CASRGAGTGTDTQYF.

The CDR3 loop reads CASSLRTSGADRTGELFF. CDR3 nucleotide sequence: TGCGCCAGCAGCTTGAGGACTAGCGGGGCCGATCGGACCGGGGAGCTGTTTTTT. V and J are TRBV5-1 and TRBJ2-2, with 12 bases aligning to TRBD2. CDR3 length equals 18 residues. Trimming cost V 1 base and J 5 bases; bases outside gene matches: 9. Germline CDR1 reads SGHRS; CDR2 reads YFSETQ.

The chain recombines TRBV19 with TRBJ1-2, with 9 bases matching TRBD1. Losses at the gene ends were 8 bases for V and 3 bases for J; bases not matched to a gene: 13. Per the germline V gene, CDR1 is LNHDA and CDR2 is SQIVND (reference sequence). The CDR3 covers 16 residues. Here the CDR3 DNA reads TGTGCCAGTGGCCTAACAACAGGGGGCTGGGACTATGGCTACACCTTC. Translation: CASGLTTGGWDYGYTF.

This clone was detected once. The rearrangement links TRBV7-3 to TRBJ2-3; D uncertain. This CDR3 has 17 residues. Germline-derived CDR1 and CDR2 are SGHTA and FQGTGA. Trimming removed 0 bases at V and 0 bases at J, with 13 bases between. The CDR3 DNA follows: TGTGCCAGCAGCTTAACGGCAGACCACCCTAGCACAGATACGCAGTATTTT. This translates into CASSLTADHPSTDTQYF.

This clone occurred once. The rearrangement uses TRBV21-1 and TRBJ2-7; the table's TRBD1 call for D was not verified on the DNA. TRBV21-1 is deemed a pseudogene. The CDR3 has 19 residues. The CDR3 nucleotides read TGTGCCAGCAGCAAACAGCCGGGACAGGGAGGAGGGAAGAGGTACGAGCAGTACTTC. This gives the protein CASSKQPGQGGGKRYEQYF.

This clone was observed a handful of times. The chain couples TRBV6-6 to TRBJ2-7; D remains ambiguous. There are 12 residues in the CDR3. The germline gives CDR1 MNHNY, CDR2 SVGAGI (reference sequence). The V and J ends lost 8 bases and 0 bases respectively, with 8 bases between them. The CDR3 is CASSPSSYEQYF. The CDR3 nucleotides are TGTGCCAGCTCGCCGAGCTCCTACGAGCAGTACTTC.

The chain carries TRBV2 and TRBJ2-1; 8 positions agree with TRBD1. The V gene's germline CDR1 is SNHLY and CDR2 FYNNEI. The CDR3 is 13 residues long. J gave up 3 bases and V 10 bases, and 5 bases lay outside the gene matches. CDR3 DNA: TGTGCCATCAGGACAGGGATCTACAATGAGCAGTTCTTC. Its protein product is CAIRTGIYNEQFF.

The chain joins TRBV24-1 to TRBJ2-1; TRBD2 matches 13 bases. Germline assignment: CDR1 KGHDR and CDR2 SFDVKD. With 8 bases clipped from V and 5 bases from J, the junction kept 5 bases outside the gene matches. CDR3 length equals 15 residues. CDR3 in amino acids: CATTGGLAGNNEQFF. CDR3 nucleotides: TGTGCCACCACTGGGGGACTAGCGGGGAACAATGAGCAGTTCTTC.

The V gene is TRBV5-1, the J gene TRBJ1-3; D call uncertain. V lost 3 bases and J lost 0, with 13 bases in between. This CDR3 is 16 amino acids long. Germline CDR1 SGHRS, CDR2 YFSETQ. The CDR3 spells CASSSGPVYSGNTIYF. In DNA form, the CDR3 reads TGCGCCAGCAGCTCAGGACCTGTCTACTCTGGAAACACCATATATTTT.

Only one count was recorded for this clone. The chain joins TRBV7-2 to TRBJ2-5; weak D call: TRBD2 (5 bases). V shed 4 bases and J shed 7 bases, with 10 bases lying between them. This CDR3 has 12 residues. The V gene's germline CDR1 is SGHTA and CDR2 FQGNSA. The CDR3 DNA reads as TGTGCCAGCAGCTCAAACGCGGGGACCCAGTACTTC. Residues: CASSSNAGTQYF.

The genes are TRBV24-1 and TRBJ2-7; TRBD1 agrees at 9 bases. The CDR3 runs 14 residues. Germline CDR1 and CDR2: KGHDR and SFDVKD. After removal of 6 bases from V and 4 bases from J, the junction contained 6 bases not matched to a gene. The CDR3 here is CATSNRDRVYEQYF. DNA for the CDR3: TGTGCCACCAGTAACCGGGACAGGGTTTACGAGCAGTACTTC.

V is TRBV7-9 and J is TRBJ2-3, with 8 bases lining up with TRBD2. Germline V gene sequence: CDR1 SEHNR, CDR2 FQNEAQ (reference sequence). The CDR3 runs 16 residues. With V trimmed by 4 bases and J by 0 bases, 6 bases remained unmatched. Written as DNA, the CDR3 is TGTGCCAGCAGCTCCCGACTAGCGAGTAGCACAGATACGCAGTATTTT. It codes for CASSSRLASSTDTQYF.

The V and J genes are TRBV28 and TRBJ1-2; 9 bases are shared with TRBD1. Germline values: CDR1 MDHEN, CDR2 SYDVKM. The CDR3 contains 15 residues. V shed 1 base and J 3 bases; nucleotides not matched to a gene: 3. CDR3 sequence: CASSLLGQGDYGYTF. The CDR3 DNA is TGTGCCAGCAGTTTATTGGGACAGGGTGACTATGGCTACACCTTC.

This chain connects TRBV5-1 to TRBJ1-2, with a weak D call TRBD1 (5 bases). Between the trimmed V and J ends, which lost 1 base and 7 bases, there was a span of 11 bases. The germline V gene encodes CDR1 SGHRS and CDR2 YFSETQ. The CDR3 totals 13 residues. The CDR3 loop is CASSLMGDSGYTF. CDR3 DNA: TGCGCCAGCAGCTTGATGGGGGACTCTGGCTACACCTTC.